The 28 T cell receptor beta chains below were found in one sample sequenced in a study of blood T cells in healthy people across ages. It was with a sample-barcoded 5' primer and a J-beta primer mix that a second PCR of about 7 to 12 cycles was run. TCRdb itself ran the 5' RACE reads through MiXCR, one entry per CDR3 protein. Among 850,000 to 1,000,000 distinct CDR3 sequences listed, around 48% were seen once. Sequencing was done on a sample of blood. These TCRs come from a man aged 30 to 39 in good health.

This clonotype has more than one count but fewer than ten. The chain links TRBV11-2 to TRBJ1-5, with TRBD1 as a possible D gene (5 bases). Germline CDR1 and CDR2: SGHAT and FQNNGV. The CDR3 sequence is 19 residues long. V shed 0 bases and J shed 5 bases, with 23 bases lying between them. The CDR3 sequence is CASSLDLRRGKKIDQPQHF. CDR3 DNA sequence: TGTGCCAGCAGCTTAGATCTGAGGCGGGGGAAGAAAATCGATCAGCCCCAGCATTTT.

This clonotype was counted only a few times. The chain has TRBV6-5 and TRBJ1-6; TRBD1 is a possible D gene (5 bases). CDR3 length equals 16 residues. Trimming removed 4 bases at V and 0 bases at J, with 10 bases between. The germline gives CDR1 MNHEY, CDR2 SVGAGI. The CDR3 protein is CASSFRGSSYNSPLHF. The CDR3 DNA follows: TGTGCCAGCAGTTTCCGGGGGAGCTCCTATAATTCACCCCTCCACTTT.

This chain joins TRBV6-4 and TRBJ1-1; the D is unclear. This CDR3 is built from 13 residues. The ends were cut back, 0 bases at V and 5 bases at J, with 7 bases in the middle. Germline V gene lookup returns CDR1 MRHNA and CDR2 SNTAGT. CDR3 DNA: TGTGCCAGCAGTGACTCCGGGAGGACTGAAGCTTTCTTT. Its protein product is CASSDSGRTEAFF.

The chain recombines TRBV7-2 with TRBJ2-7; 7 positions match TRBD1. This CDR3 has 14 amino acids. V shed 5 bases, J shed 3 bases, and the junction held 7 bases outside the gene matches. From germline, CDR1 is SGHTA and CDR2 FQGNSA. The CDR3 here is CASSIQGVGYEQYF. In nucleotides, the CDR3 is TGTGCCAGCAGCATCCAGGGGGTGGGCTACGAGCAGTACTTC.

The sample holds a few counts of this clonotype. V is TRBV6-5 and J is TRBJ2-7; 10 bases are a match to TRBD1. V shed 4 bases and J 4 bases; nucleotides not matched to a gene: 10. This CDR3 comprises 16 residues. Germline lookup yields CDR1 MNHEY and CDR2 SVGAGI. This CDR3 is CASSSIRDRGSYEQYF. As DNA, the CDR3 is TGTGCCAGCAGTTCGATCCGGGACAGGGGCAGTTACGAGCAGTACTTC.

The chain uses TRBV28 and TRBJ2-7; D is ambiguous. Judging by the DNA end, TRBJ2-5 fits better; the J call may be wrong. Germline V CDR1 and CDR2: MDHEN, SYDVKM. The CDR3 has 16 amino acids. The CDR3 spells CASSYENLDREQTQYF. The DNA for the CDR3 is TGTGCCAGCAGTTACGAGAACCTCGATAGGGAACAGACCCAGTACTTC.

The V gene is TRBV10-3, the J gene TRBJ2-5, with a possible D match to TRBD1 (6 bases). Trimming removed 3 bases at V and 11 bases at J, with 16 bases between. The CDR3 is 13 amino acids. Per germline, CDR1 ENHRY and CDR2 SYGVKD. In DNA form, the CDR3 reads TGTGCCATCAGTGAATCTACAGGGTGGGAGCAGTACTTC. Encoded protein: CAISESTGWEQYF.

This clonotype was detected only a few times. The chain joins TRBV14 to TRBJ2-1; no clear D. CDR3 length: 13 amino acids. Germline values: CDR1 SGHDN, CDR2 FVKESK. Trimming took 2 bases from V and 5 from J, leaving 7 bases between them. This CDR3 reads CASSQHRNNEQFF. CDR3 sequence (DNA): TGTGCCAGCAGCCAACATCGGAACAATGAGCAGTTCTTC.

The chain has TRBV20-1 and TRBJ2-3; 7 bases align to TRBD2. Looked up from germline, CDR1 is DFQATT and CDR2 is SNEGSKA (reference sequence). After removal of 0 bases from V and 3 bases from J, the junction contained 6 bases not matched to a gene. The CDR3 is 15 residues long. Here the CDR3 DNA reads TGCAGTGCTAGAGATTTGGACGGGGGGACAGATACGCAGTATTTT. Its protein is CSARDLDGGTDTQYF.

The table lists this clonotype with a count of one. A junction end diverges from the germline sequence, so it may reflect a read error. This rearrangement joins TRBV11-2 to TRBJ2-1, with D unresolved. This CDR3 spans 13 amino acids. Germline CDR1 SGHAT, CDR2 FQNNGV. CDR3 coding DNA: TGTGCCTGCAGGCAGAGCTCCTACAATGAGCAGTTCTTC. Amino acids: CACRQSSYNEQFF.

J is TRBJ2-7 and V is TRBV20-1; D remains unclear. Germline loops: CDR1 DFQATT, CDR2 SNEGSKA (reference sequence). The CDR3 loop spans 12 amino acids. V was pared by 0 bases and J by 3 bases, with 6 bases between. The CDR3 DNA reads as TGCAGTGCTAGAGATCAAGTCTACGAGCAGTACTTC. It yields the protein CSARDQVYEQYF.

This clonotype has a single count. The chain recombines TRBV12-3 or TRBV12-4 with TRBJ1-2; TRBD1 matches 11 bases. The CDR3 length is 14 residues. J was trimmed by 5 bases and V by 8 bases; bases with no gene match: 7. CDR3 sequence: CASGPGTGGYGYTF. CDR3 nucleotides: TGTGCCAGCGGGCCCGGGACAGGGGGGTATGGCTACACCTTC.

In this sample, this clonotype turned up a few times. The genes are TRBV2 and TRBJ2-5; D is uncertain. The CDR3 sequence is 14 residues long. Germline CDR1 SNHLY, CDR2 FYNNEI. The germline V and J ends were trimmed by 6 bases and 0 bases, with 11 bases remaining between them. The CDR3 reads CASRDGNYQETQYF. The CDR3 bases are TGTGCCAGCAGGGACGGAAATTACCAAGAGACCCAGTACTTC. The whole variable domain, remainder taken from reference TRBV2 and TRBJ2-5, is EPEVTQTPSHQVTQMGQEVILRCVPISNHLYFYWYRQILGQKVEFLVSFYNNEISEKSEIFDDQFSVERPDGSNFTLKIRSTKLEDSAMYFCASRDGNYQETQYFGPGTRLLVL.

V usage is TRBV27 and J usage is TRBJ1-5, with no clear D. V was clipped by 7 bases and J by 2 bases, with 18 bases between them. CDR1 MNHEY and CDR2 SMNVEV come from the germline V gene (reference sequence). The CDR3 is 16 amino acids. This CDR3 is CASTPGERSRNQPQHF. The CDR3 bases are TGTGCCAGCACCCCTGGGGAGAGGTCGCGCAATCAGCCCCAGCATTTT.

The CDR3 sequence is CASSLQPNYGYTF. For the CDR3, the DNA is TGTGCCAGCAGTTTACAGCCTAACTATGGCTACACCTTC. The V and J genes are TRBV27 and TRBJ1-2; D unclear. The length of the CDR3 is 13 residues. Germline assignment: CDR1 MNHEY and CDR2 SMNVEV (reference sequence). V was cut by 2 bases and J by 0 bases, with 4 bases left in between.

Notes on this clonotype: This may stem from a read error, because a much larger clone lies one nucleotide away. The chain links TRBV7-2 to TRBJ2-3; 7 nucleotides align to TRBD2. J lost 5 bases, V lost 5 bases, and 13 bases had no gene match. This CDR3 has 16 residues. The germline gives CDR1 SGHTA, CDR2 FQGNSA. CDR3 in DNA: TGTGCCAGCAGCACCCGTCCCGGGACTAACGGAGATACGCAGTATTTT. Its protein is CASSTRPGTNGDTQYF. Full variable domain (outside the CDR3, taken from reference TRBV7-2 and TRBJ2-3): GAGVSQSPSNKVTEKGKDVELRCDPISGHTALYWYRQSLGQGLEFLIYFQGNSAPDKSGLPSDRFSAERTGGSVSTLTIQRTQQEDSAVYLCASSTRPGTNGDTQYFGPGTRLTVL.

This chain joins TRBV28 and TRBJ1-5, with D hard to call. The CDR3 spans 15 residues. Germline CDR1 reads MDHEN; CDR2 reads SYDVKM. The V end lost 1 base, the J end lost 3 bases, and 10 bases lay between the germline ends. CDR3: CASSLSRGYNQPQHF. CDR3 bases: TGTGCCAGCAGTTTATCGCGGGGATACAATCAGCCCCAGCATTTT.

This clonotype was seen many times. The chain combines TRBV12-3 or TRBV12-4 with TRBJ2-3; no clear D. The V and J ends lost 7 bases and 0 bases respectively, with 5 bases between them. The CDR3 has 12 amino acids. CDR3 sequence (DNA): TGTGCCAGCACCCCCAGCACAGATACGCAGTATTTT. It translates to CASTPSTDTQYF.

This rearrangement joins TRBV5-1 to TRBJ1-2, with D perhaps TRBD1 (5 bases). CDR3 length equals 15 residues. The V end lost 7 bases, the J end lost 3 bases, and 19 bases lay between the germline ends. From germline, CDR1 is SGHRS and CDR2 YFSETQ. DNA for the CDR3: TGCGCCAGCGCTTTTTTGCTCGGGGCGGACTATGGCTACACCTTC. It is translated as CASAFLLGADYGYTF.

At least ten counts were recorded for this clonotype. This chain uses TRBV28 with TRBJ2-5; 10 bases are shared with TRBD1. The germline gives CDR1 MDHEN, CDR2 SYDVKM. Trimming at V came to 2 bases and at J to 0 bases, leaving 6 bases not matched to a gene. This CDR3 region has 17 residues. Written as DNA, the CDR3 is TGTGCCAGCAGTTTAAGCCGGGGACAGGGGTACCAAGAGACCCAGTACTTC. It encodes CASSLSRGQGYQETQYF.

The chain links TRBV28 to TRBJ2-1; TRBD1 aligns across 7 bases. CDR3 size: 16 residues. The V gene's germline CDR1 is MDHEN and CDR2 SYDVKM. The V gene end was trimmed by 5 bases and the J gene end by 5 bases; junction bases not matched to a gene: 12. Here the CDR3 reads CASSTLGTVGNNEQFF. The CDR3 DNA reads TGTGCCAGCAGTACCCTCGGGACAGTAGGGAACAATGAGCAGTTCTTC.

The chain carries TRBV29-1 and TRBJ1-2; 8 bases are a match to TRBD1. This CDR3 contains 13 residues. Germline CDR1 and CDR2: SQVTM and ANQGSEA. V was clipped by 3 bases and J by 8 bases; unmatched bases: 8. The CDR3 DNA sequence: TGCAGCGTTGATGTTGCGACAGGGGAGGGCTACACCTTC. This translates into CSVDVATGEGYTF.

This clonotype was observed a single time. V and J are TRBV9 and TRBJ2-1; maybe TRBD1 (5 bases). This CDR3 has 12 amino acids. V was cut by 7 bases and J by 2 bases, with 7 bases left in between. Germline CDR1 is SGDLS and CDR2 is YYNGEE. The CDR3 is CASGATYNEQFF. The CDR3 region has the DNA TGTGCCAGCGGGGCAACCTACAATGAGCAGTTCTTC.

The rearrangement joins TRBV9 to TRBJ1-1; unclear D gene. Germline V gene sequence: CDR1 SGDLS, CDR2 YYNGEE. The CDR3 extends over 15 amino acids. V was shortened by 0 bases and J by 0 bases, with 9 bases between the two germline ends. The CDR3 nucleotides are TGTGCCAGCAGCGTAGGCGGTACCATGAACACTGAAGCTTTCTTT. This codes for CASSVGGTMNTEAFF.

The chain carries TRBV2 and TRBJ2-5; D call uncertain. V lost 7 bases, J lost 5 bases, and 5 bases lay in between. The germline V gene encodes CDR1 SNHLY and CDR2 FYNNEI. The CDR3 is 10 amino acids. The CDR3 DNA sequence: TGTGCCAGCACCGGTGAGACCCAGTACTTC. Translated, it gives CASTGETQYF.

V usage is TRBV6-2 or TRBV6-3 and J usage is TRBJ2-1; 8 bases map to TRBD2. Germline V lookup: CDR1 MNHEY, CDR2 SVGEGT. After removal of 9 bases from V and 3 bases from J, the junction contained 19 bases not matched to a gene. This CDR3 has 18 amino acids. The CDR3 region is CASETRIPSRGDYNEQFF. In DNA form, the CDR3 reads TGTGCCAGTGAGACCAGGATTCCCTCGCGGGGGGACTACAATGAGCAGTTCTTC.

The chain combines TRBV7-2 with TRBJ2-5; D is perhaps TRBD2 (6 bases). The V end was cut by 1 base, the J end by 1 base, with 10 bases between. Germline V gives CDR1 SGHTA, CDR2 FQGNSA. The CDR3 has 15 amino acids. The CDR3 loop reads CASSLDPGVQETQYF. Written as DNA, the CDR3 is TGTGCCAGCAGCTTAGATCCGGGGGTCCAAGAGACCCAGTACTTC.

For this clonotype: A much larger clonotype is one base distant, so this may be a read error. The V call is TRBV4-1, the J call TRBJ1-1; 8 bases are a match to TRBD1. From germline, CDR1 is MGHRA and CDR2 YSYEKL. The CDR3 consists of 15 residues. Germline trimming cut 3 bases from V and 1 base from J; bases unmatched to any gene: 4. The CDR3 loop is CASSHAGTGNTEAFF. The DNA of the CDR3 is TGCGCCAGCAGCCATGCCGGGACAGGGAACACTGAAGCTTTCTTT.